The clone carrying this TCR beta chain has more than one count but fewer than ten. As yet, its antigen is unknown. This entry is derived from a study of response to subunit inactivated influenza vaccine. Study-level findings and limits: Seasonal influenza vaccination, on each occasion, was suggested by the authors to recruit few new T cells.

TCRdb reprocessed the RT-PCR reads via MiXCR and lists one record per CDR3 protein. The sample carries 860,000 or so distinct CDR3 sequences, 21% recorded once. The CDR3 totals 15 residues. The ends were cut back, 6 bases at V and 0 bases at J, with 18 bases in the middle. Germline V gene sequence: CDR1 DFQATT, CDR2 SNEGSKA (reference sequence). The chain couples TRBV20-1 to TRBJ2-7; TRBD1 or TRBD2 may be the D gene (6 bases each). This TCR came from a man aged 45-65 years who received an inactivated influenza vaccine. This material consisted of PBMCs from blood, taken more than 4 days after vaccination. CDR3 residues: CSARLGAGSSYEQYF. DNA for the CDR3: TGCAGTGCCCGCTTGGGGGCGGGGAGCTCCTACGAGCAGTACTTC.